Here is one T cell receptor beta chain with its context. Participants spanned ages roughly 18 to 90 years and resided in roughly 22 US areas. Self-reported history from a screening survey and questionnaire set each donor's cohort. The CDR3 covers 14 residues. Trimming took 10 bases from V and 4 from J, leaving 19 bases between them. Germline assignment: CDR1 LNHDA and CDR2 SQIVND (reference sequence). The data were obtained in a study of blood T cell repertoires in COVID-19. Assay used: immunoSEQ multiplex PCR; TCRdb lists only in-frame clones, some missing. The table records hundreds of thousands of clones, approximately 89% of them present only once.

Sequencing was carried out using PBMCs or T cells enriched from blood (not recorded which). The source is a woman aged 40-49 years with acute COVID-19. This chain links TRBV19 with TRBJ1-1; D is unresolved. The CDR3 is CATLEKRGVTEAFF. CDR3 in DNA: TGTGCCACCCTAGAAAAACGGGGAGTCACTGAAGCTTTCTTT. The full variable domain, rest sourced from reference TRBV19 and TRBJ1-1, is DGGITQSPKYLFRKEGQNVTLSCEQNLNHDAMYWYRQDPGQGLRLIYYSQIVNDFQKGDIAEGYSVSREKKESFPLTVTSAQKNPTAFYLCATLEKRGVTEAFFGQGTRLTVV.